A few counts support the clone carrying this T cell receptor (beta chain). The source of the sample is a study of CD8 T cells in Susac syndrome. Trimming pared 0 bases from V and 4 bases from J, leaving 7 bases between. The CDR3 loop spans 13 amino acids. About 0.45 to 1 ug RNA was reverse transcribed with random hexamers. The TCR beta CDR3 was amplified by immunoSEQ multiplex PCR across 54 Vbeta, 13 Jbeta. TCRdb reprocessed the immunoSEQ multiplex PCR reads with MiXCR, giving one entry per CDR3 protein. The sample yields 190,000 or so distinct CDR3 sequences, roughly 95% seen once. The chain recombines TRBV12-3 or TRBV12-4 with TRBJ2-7, with D perhaps TRBD2 (6 bases). The sequence derives from a human donor with multiple sclerosis. The sample was CD4+ T cells from PBMCs. DNA of the CDR3: TGTGCCAGCAGTTTAGCTAGCGGATACGAGCAGTACTTC. Residues: CASSLASGYEQYF.